The rows below give T cell receptor beta chains drawn from one sample of a study of T cell responses to AZD1222 COVID-19 vaccine. Clones were read by immunoSEQ multiplex PCR, and TCRdb kept only the in-frame ones, dropping some. The table shows approximately 160,000 clones, with approximately 93% occurring only once. Here the sequenced sample was peripheral blood, taken on day 0 of AZD1222 vaccination. These receptors all come from an adult in good health. CDR3s include the opening cysteine and the closing phenylalanine or tryptophan. Clone size appears in some rows only: once, few, many, or a class for an expanded clone.

TRBJ1-6	.	TRBV19	CATWRGGTNSPLHF
TRBJ1-2	.	TRBV5-1	CASSSGTPSGSGYTF
TRBJ1-1	.	TRBV5-1	CASSLAAGSTEAFF
TRBJ2-7	.	TRBV5-1	CASSSGTQGNEQYF
TRBJ1-5	.	TRBV6-5	CASSHQGFAGGPQHF
TRBJ1-3	.	TRBV28	CASIGRDRDLNTIYF
TRBJ2-2	.	TRBV2	CASTQEIWTTNTGELFF
TRBJ2-3	.	TRBV30	CAWGRHTQYF
TRBJ2-7	.	TRBV6-5	CASRGEITYEQYF
TRBJ1-2	.	TRBV12-3/TRBV12-4	CASGRAINYGYTF
TRBJ1-5	.	TRBV5-1	CASRSTGDSNQPQHF
TRBJ2-2	.	TRBV2	CATAVGGVGTGELFF
TRBJ1-6	.	TRBV7-8	CASSLRTGTNNSPLHF
TRBJ2-2	.	TRBV15	CATSRDLGLVQGDTGELFF
TRBJ2-5	.	TRBV5-5	CASSLGTTTGETQYF
TRBJ2-7	.	TRBV12-3/TRBV12-4	CASSHRVRDEQYF
TRBJ1-5	.	TRBV6-5	CASSYSTRTQPQHF
TRBJ2-3	.	TRBV10-1	CASSEAGTGDTDTQYF
TRBJ1-3	.	TRBV5-6	CASSPWVTPSTIYF
TRBJ1-1	.	TRBV3-1/TRBV3-2	CASSHTRGTEAFF
TRBJ1-1	.	TRBV30	CARDGTIANTEAFF
TRBJ1-2	once	TRBV27	CASSFLTGPHYGYTF
TRBJ1-4	.	TRBV24-1	CATSDSGINEKLFF
TRBJ2-2	.	TRBV12-3/TRBV12-4	CASSFWNTGELFF
TRBJ2-1	.	TRBV12-5	CASGLVITGIWYNEQFF
TRBJ1-5	once	TRBV19	CASGETGFRQPQHF
TRBJ2-3	.	TRBV3-1/TRBV3-2	CASSLRLAGGPADTQYF
TRBJ1-2	.	TRBV7-9	CASSSQEGLGRYTF